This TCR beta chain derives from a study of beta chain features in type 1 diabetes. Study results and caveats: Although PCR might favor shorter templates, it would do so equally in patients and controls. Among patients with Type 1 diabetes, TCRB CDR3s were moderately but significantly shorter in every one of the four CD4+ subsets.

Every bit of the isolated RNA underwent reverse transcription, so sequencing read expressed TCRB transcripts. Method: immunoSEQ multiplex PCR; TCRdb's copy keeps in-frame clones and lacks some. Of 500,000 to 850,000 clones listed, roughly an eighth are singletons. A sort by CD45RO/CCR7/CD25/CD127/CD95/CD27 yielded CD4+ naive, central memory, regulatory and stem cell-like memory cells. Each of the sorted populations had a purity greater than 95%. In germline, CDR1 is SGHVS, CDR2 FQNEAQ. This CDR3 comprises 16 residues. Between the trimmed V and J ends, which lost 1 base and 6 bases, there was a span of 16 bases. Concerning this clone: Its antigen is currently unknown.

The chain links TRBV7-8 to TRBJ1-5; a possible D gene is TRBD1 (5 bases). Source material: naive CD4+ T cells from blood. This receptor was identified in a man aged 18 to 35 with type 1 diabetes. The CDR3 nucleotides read TGTGCCAGCAGCTTAGAATGGGGCAGGGTAGGTCAGCCCCAGCATTTT. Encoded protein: CASSLEWGRVGQPQHF.